This is a list of T cell receptor beta chains from one sample in a study of CD8 T cells in ankylosing spondylitis. From the 5' RACE reads, TCRdb called clonotypes with MiXCR, one entry per CDR3 protein. The sample includes about 220,000 distinct CDR3 sequences, just under 7.5% of them seen just once. Sequencing used blood, either unsorted or a sorted T cell fraction (not recorded which). The receptors originated from a male donor with ankylosing spondylitis. Both conserved end residues are part of each CDR3. A D gene is named only where the DNA matches it firmly. Not all rows give a size; the values are once, few, many and, for expanded clones, a class.

v_call	d_call	clone_size	j_call	cdr3_aa	cdr3_nt
TRBV28	NA	few	TRBJ2-7	CASSLLGTADYEQYF	TGTGCCAGCAGTTTATTGGGGACGGCGGACTACGAGCAGTACTTC
TRBV7-6	NA	few	TRBJ2-5	CASSLAVVSGWETQYF	TGTGCCAGCAGCTTAGCAGTAGTCAGCGGGTGGGAGACCCAGTACTTC
TRBV9	NA	many	TRBJ2-2	CASSVVRGEPGELFF	TGTGCCAGCAGCGTAGTAAGGGGTGAACCCGGGGAGCTGTTTTTT
TRBV4-3	NA	many	TRBJ1-1	CASSQGTGTNTEAFF	TGCGCCAGCAGCCAAGGAACCGGGACCAACACTGAAGCTTTCTTT
TRBV11-1	TRBD1	few	TRBJ2-1	CASSHNSGTGVFSSYNEQFF	TGTGCCAGCAGCCACAACTCCGGGACAGGGGTTTTCAGCTCCTACAATGAGCAGTTCTTC
TRBV4-2	NA	NA	TRBJ2-7	CASSQDAEVGREGSHF	TGTGCCAGCAGCCAAGATGCGGAGGTGGGCAGAGAGGGCTCGCACTTC
TRBV10-3	NA	NA	TRBJ1-1	CAISVDGGRGTEAFF	TGTGCCATCAGTGTTGACGGGGGAAGGGGCACTGAAGCTTTCTTT
TRBV7-2	NA	few	TRBJ1-5	CASSLGGGVNQPQHF	TGTGCCAGCAGCTTAGGGGGGGGGGTCAATCAGCCCCAGCATTTT
TRBV11-3	NA	many	TRBJ2-4	CASSLVALSPQGKNIQYF	TGTGCCAGCAGCTTAGTAGCGCTCTCTCCGCAGGGGAAAAACATTCAGTACTTC
TRBV7-9	TRBD1	many	TRBJ1-1	CASSLVRGQGSSEAFF	TGTGCCAGCAGCTTAGTTCGTGGACAGGGAAGTTCTGAAGCTTTCTTT
TRBV9	NA	NA	TRBJ2-3	CASSVNLGEGGTDTQYF	TGTGCCAGCAGCGTAAACCTGGGAGAGGGAGGCACAGATACGCAGTATTTT
TRBV6-2/TRBV6-3	NA	few	TRBJ2-7	CASATGPYEQYF	TGTGCCAGCGCAACAGGGCCCTACGAGCAGTACTTC
TRBV7-9	NA	many	TRBJ2-1	CASSPRGRTNYNEQFF	TGTGCCAGCAGCCCGAGGGGCAGGACAAACTACAATGAGCAGTTCTTC
TRBV5-6	TRBD1	NA	TRBJ2-4	CASSPLGQGTDIQYF	TGTGCCAGCAGCCCATTGGGACAGGGGACGGACATTCAGTACTTC
TRBV12-3/TRBV12-4	NA	many	TRBJ1-1	CASSIVSRGAEAFF	TGTGCCAGCAGTATAGTAAGCCGGGGGGCTGAAGCTTTCTTT
TRBV6-5	TRBD2	many	TRBJ2-7	CASSYSTSGSYEQYF	TGTGCCAGCAGTTACTCGACTAGCGGGAGTTACGAGCAGTACTTC
TRBV7-9	NA	few	TRBJ1-4	CASSSGGVEGRNEKLFF	TGTGCCAGCAGCTCCGGTGGAGTGGAGGGCAGGAATGAAAAACTGTTTTTT
TRBV6-5	NA	many	TRBJ1-6	CASSYVRGGNSPLHF	TGTGCCAGCAGTTACGTGAGGGGCGGCAATTCACCCCTCCACTTT
TRBV6-6	NA	many	TRBJ1-1	CASSPTGFREAFF	TGTGCCAGCAGTCCCACAGGGTTCCGCGAAGCTTTCTTT
TRBV27	TRBD1	many	TRBJ1-2	CASRKTQGARGYTF	TGTGCCAGCAGAAAAACCCAGGGGGCGCGTGGCTACACCTTC
TRBV10-1	NA	few	TRBJ2-3	CASSEASQADTQYF	TGCGCCAGCAGTGAGGCAAGCCAGGCAGATACGCAGTATTTT
TRBV4-3	NA	many	TRBJ2-3	CASSQEGGRGFRDTQYF	TGCGCCAGCAGCCAAGAAGGTGGACGCGGCTTTAGAGATACGCAGTATTTT
TRBV6-5	TRBD2	NA	TRBJ2-3	CASSWAGGGTDTQYF	TGTGCCAGCAGTTGGGCGGGAGGGGGCACAGATACGCAGTATTTT
TRBV10-3	TRBD1	NA	TRBJ1-5	CAISEAGGGNQPQHF	TGTGCCATCAGTGAGGCAGGGGGAGGCAATCAGCCCCAGCATTTT
TRBV7-2	TRBD1	few	TRBJ2-1	CASTKARGRVNEQFF	TGTGCCAGCACCAAAGCCAGGGGGCGGGTCAATGAGCAGTTCTTC
TRBV10-3	NA	NA	TRBJ2-6	CAISEGVTGANVLTF	TGTGCCATCAGTGAAGGAGTAACTGGGGCCAACGTCCTGACTTTC
TRBV4-1	TRBD1	NA	TRBJ2-7	CASSQPRTGSEQYF	TGCGCCAGCAGCCAGCCAAGGACAGGGTCCGAGCAGTACTTC
TRBV27	TRBD1	many	TRBJ1-5	CASSRQGMREPQHF	TGTGCCAGCAGCCGACAGGGGATGAGGGAGCCCCAGCATTTT
TRBV7-6	NA	NA	TRBJ2-1	CASSLARVGGEQFF	TGTGCCAGCAGCTTAGCGAGGGTAGGGGGTGAGCAGTTCTTC
TRBV20-1	TRBD1	many	TRBJ2-1	CSARDRGTGLYEQFF	TGCAGTGCTAGAGATCGAGGGACAGGGTTGTATGAGCAGTTCTTC
TRBV7-8	NA	many	TRBJ2-1	CASSSPYRGRTYNEQFF	TGTGCCAGCAGCTCCCCTTATCGGGGACGGACCTACAATGAGCAGTTCTTC
TRBV28	TRBD1	few	TRBJ2-7	CASSYRGFSSYEQYF	TGTGCCAGCAGTTACAGGGGCTTTAGCTCCTACGAGCAGTACTTC
TRBV28	NA	many	TRBJ2-1	CASRRARNEQFF	TGTGCCAGCAGGAGGGCAAGGAATGAGCAGTTCTTC
TRBV27	NA	many	TRBJ2-2	CASTPRLTHGELFF	TGTGCCAGCACCCCTCGACTGACGCACGGGGAGCTGTTTTTT
TRBV5-1	NA	many	TRBJ1-1	CASGSRGGLNTEAFF	TGCGCCAGCGGGTCAAGGGGGGGCCTGAACACTGAAGCTTTCTTT
TRBV7-9	NA	NA	TRBJ2-3	CASSLSVGAQDTQYF	TGTGCCAGCAGCTTAAGTGTCGGGGCGCAAGATACGCAGTATTTT
TRBV6-1	NA	few	TRBJ1-5	CATEAQGMRSNQPQHF	TGTGCCACCGAAGCGCAGGGGATGCGAAGCAATCAGCCCCAGCATTTT
TRBV21-1	NA	few	TRBJ2-4	CASSTSTGAKNIQYF	TGTGCCAGCAGCACATCGACAGGGGCCAAAAACATTCAGTACTTC